The 31 T cell receptor beta chains below all came from one sample that was sequenced in a study of beta chain features in type 1 diabetes. General study points: Moderate yet significant TCRB CDR3 shortening was seen in Type 1 diabetes patients in all four CD4+ subsets.

For these TCRs, the target antigens are not known. The investigators reverse transcribed all of the isolated RNA, so they sequenced expressed TCRB transcripts. Only in-frame clones appear in the TCRdb table, and some are missing; sequencing was by immunoSEQ multiplex PCR. The top ten clones hold roughly 1% of a sample with almost 350,000 clones, roughly 9% of them seen once. The sequenced material came from central memory CD4+ T cells from blood. These receptors were taken from a man in his thirties or forties with type 1 diabetes.

This clone has only a few counts. This chain uses TRBV20-1 with TRBJ1-1; maybe TRBD1 (6 bases). The CDR3 sequence is 11 residues long. V lost 3 bases to trimming and J lost 8 bases, with 10 bases between them. Germline values: CDR1 DFQATT, CDR2 SNEGSKA (reference sequence). CDR3 DNA: TGCAGTGCTAGGACCGGGACAGAAGCTTTCTTT. Translating gives CSARTGTEAFF.

This clone was counted only a few times. This chain uses TRBV5-1 with TRBJ2-1; D unresolved. From germline, CDR1 is SGHRS and CDR2 YFSETQ. The V gene lost 0 bases and the J gene lost 0 bases, with 4 bases spanning the gap. The CDR3 extends over 14 amino acids. CDR3 loop: CASSLAISYNEQFF. The CDR3 DNA follows: TGCGCCAGCAGCTTGGCCATCTCCTACAATGAGCAGTTCTTC.

This clone was observed a few times. The CDR3 DNA sequence: TGCGCCAGCAGCCGGGACCGCCTGGCCGGCTACACCTTC. The encoded protein is CASSRDRLAGYTF. The V and J genes are TRBV10-1 and TRBJ1-2, with a tentative D call TRBD1 (5 bases). Trimming took 6 bases from V and 8 from J, leaving 16 bases between them. This CDR3 spans 13 amino acids. Germline V gene sequence: CDR1 WNHNN, CDR2 SYGVQD (reference sequence).

CDR3 DNA sequence: TGTGCCAGCAGCCAAAACAGACAGGTGACTGAAGCTTTCTTT. As protein: CASSQNRQVTEAFF. J is TRBJ1-1 and V is TRBV6-1; D perhaps matches TRBD1 (6 bases). This CDR3 contains 14 residues. Trimming removed 6 bases at V and 5 bases at J, with 16 bases between. In germline, CDR1 is MNHNS, CDR2 SASEGT.

This clone was counted at least ten times. V and J are TRBV7-2 and TRBJ1-4; D call uncertain. This CDR3 has 15 amino acids. V was pared by 2 bases and J by 4 bases, with 11 bases between. Germline V gene data show CDR1 as SGHTA and CDR2 as FQGNSA. CDR3 DNA sequence: TGTGCCAGCAGCTTAATGGGTATCAATAATGAAAAACTGTTTTTT. As protein: CASSLMGINNEKLFF.

This clone has only a few counts. The chain has TRBV30 and TRBJ1-4; TRBD1 might be the D (5 bases). The CDR3 consists of 14 residues. Trimming took 1 base from V and 5 from J, leaving 11 bases between them. CDR1 and CDR2 from the germline V gene are GTSNPN and SVGIG (reference sequence). The CDR3 sequence is CAWSADGTNEKLFF. CDR3 nucleotide sequence: TGTGCCTGGAGTGCGGACGGGACGAATGAAAAACTGTTTTTT.

The chain combines TRBV15 with TRBJ2-5, with TRBD1 matching over 8 bases. The CDR3 contains 14 residues. V trimming: 9 bases; J trimming: 5 bases; junction bases outside the gene matches: 11. Germline-derived CDR1 and CDR2 are LNHNV and YYDKDF (reference sequence). The CDR3: CATRYQGARETQYF. The CDR3 DNA reads as TGTGCCACTAGGTACCAGGGGGCGCGTGAGACCCAGTACTTC. The variable domain in full, completed from reference TRBV15 and TRBJ2-5, reads DAMVIQNPRYQVTQFGKPVTLSCSQTLNHNVMYWYQQKSSQAPKLLFHYYDKDFNNEADTPDNFQSRRPNTSFCFLDIRSPGLGDTAMYLCATRYQGARETQYFGPGTRLLVL.

This clone has a handful of counts. The rearrangement joins TRBV5-1 to TRBJ2-1; TRBD1 might be the D (5 bases). This CDR3 is built from 15 residues. V lost 2 bases, J lost 8 bases, and 17 bases lay in between. Germline V lookup: CDR1 SGHRS, CDR2 YFSETQ. This chain's CDR3 is CASSLGLVRADEQFF. In nucleotides, the CDR3 is TGCGCCAGCAGCTTAGGGCTAGTCAGGGCAGATGAGCAGTTCTTC. Filled out from reference TRBV5-1 and TRBJ2-1, the complete variable domain reads KAGVTQTPRYLIKTRGQQVTLSCSPISGHRSVSWYQQTPGQGLQFLFEYFSETQRNKGNFPGRFSGRQFSNSRSEMNVSTLELGDSALYLCASSLGLVRADEQFFGPGTRLTVL.

This clone occurred a few times. This chain uses TRBV27 with TRBJ1-3, with TRBD1 matching over 10 bases. The germline V gene has CDR1 MNHEY and CDR2 SMNVEV (reference sequence). The CDR3 is made up of 17 amino acids. V was clipped by 6 bases and J by 3 bases; unmatched bases: 11. This CDR3 is CASRQRGTGVIGNTIYF. CDR3 bases: TGTGCCAGCAGGCAGAGAGGGACAGGGGTCATTGGAAACACCATATATTTT.

This clone was seen more than once but under ten times. The J gene is TRBJ2-5, the V gene TRBV7-9, with D unresolved. V lost 5 bases and J 4 bases, leaving 11 bases between the germline ends. Germline assignment: CDR1 SEHNR and CDR2 FQNEAQ (reference sequence). The CDR3 is 13 residues long. The CDR3 nucleotides read TGTGCCAGCAGCCCAATCGCCAGAGAGACCCAGTACTTC. Translating it yields CASSPIARETQYF.

The rearrangement uses TRBV6-5 and TRBJ2-5; TRBD1 aligns across 8 bases. Germline V lookup: CDR1 MNHEY, CDR2 SVGAGI. This CDR3 region has 16 residues. The trim removed 4 bases at V and 4 bases at J, leaving 11 bases unmatched. The CDR3 DNA sequence: TGTGCCAGCAGTTCCACATACAGGGGGGTGGGAGAGACCCAGTACTTC. Its translation is CASSSTYRGVGETQYF.

There are a few counts of this clone. The rearrangement uses TRBV19 and TRBJ1-6; D remains unclear. The CDR3 has 13 residues. Per the germline V gene, CDR1 is LNHDA and CDR2 is SQIVND (reference sequence). Trimming took off 6 bases at V and 13 bases at J, with 16 bases between the two ends. The DNA for the CDR3 is TGTGCCAGTAGAAGGGCAGCCACCGAGCCCCTCCACTTT. It is translated as CASRRAATEPLHF.

This chain connects TRBV7-2 to TRBJ1-6; 7 positions agree with TRBD1. CDR3 length: 15 residues. V lost 3 bases to trimming and J lost 6 bases; unmatched junction nucleotides: 5. Germline V gene data show CDR1 as SGHTA and CDR2 as FQGNSA. The DNA of the CDR3 is TGTGCCAGCAGCTTTTCAGGGGGGAGTAATTCACCCCTCCACTTT. It specifies CASSFSGGSNSPLHF.

This clone has only a few counts. V is TRBV6-1 and J is TRBJ2-4; 11 bases agree with TRBD2. This CDR3 has 17 amino acids. Trimming took 0 bases from V and 0 from J; bases not matched to a gene: 1. In germline, CDR1 is MNHNS, CDR2 SASEGT. CDR3 nucleotide sequence: TGTGCCAGCAGTGAAGCTGGACTAGCGGGAGCCAAAAACATTCAGTACTTC. Its translation is CASSEAGLAGAKNIQYF.

V is TRBV7-6 and J is TRBJ2-7; D is possibly TRBD2 (5 bases). This CDR3 contains 14 residues. Looked up from germline, CDR1 is SGHVS and CDR2 is FNYEAQ. Trimming removed 3 bases at V and 6 bases at J, with 15 bases between. CDR3 loop: CASSFRRDASEQYF. The DNA for the CDR3 is TGTGCCAGCAGCTTTAGACGGGATGCCTCCGAGCAGTACTTC. Full variable domain (missing parts from reference TRBV7-6 and TRBJ2-7): GAGVSQSPRYKVTKRGQDVALRCDPISGHVSLYWYRQALGQGPEFLTYFNYEAQQDKSGLPNDRFSAERPEGSISTLTIQRTEQRDSAMYRCASSFRRDASEQYFGPGTRLTVT.

The chain couples TRBV7-2 to TRBJ2-7; no clear D gene. The CDR3 length is 15 residues. Trimming shortened V by 5 bases and J by 6 bases, and 20 bases separated the two germline ends. The germline gives CDR1 SGHTA, CDR2 FQGNSA. The chain's CDR3 is CASSPLGGVGSEQYF. The DNA of the CDR3 is TGTGCCAGCAGCCCACTCGGCGGCGTGGGCTCCGAGCAGTACTTC.

This clone was observed a few times. The chain employs TRBV7-9 and TRBJ2-2, with 8 bases aligning to TRBD2. This CDR3 spans 14 amino acids. Germline CDR1 reads SEHNR; CDR2 reads FQNEAQ (reference sequence). Trimming at V came to 1 base and at J to 5 bases, leaving 0 bases not matched to a gene. Written as DNA, the CDR3 is TGTGCCAGCAGCTTAGTAGCGGGGACCGGGGAGCTGTTTTTT. Translation: CASSLVAGTGELFF.

There are a few counts of this clone. The CDR3 region is CASSPYQLSSYEQYF. The CDR3 DNA reads TGTGCCAGCAGTCCATATCAATTGAGCTCCTACGAGCAGTACTTC. The V gene is TRBV28, the J gene TRBJ2-7; no clear D gene. The CDR3 length is 15 residues. Germline-derived CDR1 and CDR2 are MDHEN and SYDVKM. V was trimmed by 5 bases and J by 0 bases, leaving 14 bases between them.

V gene TRBV4-1 combines with J gene TRBJ2-3; 7 nucleotides agree with TRBD1. Germline values: CDR1 MGHRA, CDR2 YSYEKL. The CDR3 loop spans 15 amino acids. Trimming removed 0 bases from V and 9 bases from J; junction bases left unmatched: 9. CDR3 sequence: CASSQDTQGVRTQYF. For the CDR3, the DNA is TGCGCCAGCAGCCAAGATACCCAGGGGGTCAGGACGCAGTATTTT.

A few counts support this clone. This CDR3 is CASSESRTGAGDTQYF. Here the CDR3 DNA reads TGTGCCAGCAGTGAATCCCGGACAGGGGCGGGTGATACGCAGTATTTT. The J gene is TRBJ2-3, the V gene TRBV25-1, with 9 positions matching TRBD1. Germline V lookup: CDR1 MGHDK, CDR2 SYGVNS. V dropped 1 base and J dropped 6; count of bases not matched to a gene: 8. The CDR3 length is 16 residues.

In its sample, this clone was seen a few times. This chain links TRBV7-2 with TRBJ2-2; a weak D match, TRBD1 (5 bases). CDR3 length: 17 residues. The germline gives CDR1 SGHTA, CDR2 FQGNSA. V lost 5 bases and J lost 0, with 16 bases in between. CDR3 coding DNA: TGTGCCAGCAGCACTAACCCTGGACAATCGAACACCGGGGAGCTGTTTTTT. It is translated as CASSTNPGQSNTGELFF.

This clone was observed a few times. The chain carries TRBV10-3 and TRBJ2-7; 9 bases map to TRBD2. The CDR3 spans 16 residues. V lost 6 bases and J lost 2; bases outside the gene matches: 11. Germline lookup yields CDR1 ENHRY and CDR2 SYGVKD. The CDR3 sequence is CAIRSGVSSGAYEQYF. Written as DNA, the CDR3 is TGTGCCATCAGAAGTGGTGTGTCTAGCGGGGCCTACGAGCAGTACTTC.

The chain joins TRBV18 to TRBJ1-6; TRBD1 aligns across 7 bases. This CDR3 comprises 15 residues. V was clipped by 2 bases and J by 10 bases; unmatched bases: 8. CDR1 and CDR2 from the germline V gene are KGHSH and LQKENI. The CDR3 DNA is TGTGCCAGCTCACCAGACAGGGCGATAAACTCACCCCTCCACTTT. Translated, it gives CASSPDRAINSPLHF. The variable domain in full, completed from reference TRBV18 and TRBJ1-6, reads NAGVMQNPRHLVRRRGQEARLRCSPMKGHSHVYWYRQLPEEGLKFMVYLQKENIIDESGMPKERFSAEFPKEGPSILRIQQVVRGDSAAYFCASSPDRAINSPLHFGNGTRLTVT.

The V call is TRBV10-2, the J call TRBJ2-5; perhaps TRBD1 as D (6 bases). Germline lookup yields CDR1 WSHSY and CDR2 SAAADI. With 4 bases removed from V and 5 bases from J, the gap between germline ends came to 11 bases. The CDR3 is 13 amino acids. CDR3 loop: CASSARGRETQYF. CDR3 nucleotide sequence: TGCGCCAGCAGTGCCAGGGGCAGGGAGACCCAGTACTTC.

The chain joins TRBV28 to TRBJ1-6, with a tentative D call TRBD1 (6 bases). This CDR3 region has 15 residues. The germline gives CDR1 MDHEN, CDR2 SYDVKM. Between the trimmed V and J ends, which lost 6 bases and 4 bases, there was a span of 13 bases. CDR3 in amino acids: CASRPTGIYNSPLHF. Written as DNA, the CDR3 is TGTGCCAGCAGACCAACAGGGATATATAATTCACCCCTCCACTTT.

This clone was detected only a few times. This chain connects TRBV29-1 to TRBJ2-1, with D perhaps TRBD1 (6 bases). Germline V gives CDR1 SQVTM, CDR2 ANQGSEA. The CDR3 totals 17 residues. V was clipped by 3 bases and J by 0 bases, with 18 bases between them. The CDR3: CSVDRIDTGSSYNEQFF. The CDR3 nucleotides are TGCAGCGTTGATCGAATAGATACAGGGAGCTCCTACAATGAGCAGTTCTTC.

This clone was counted only a few times. Germline and junction disagree at one end, which may indicate a read error. The V and J genes are TRBV29-1 and TRBJ1-2, with 7 positions matching TRBD1. CDR1 is SQVTM and CDR2 is ANQGSEA in the germline V gene. The CDR3 covers 11 residues. The CDR3 DNA reads TGCAGCGTTGAAGAGAACGACAGGGTCTCCTTC. It encodes CSVEENDRVSF.

The V and J genes are TRBV7-9 and TRBJ1-1, with 11 positions matching TRBD1. V lost 4 bases and J lost 4; bases outside the gene matches: 11. CDR3 length equals 17 residues. Germline-derived CDR1 and CDR2 are SEHNR and FQNEAQ (reference sequence). The CDR3 nucleotides are TGTGCCAGCAGCTCCGGCGGGCGGACAGGGGGCGTCACTGAAGCTTTCTTT. It encodes CASSSGGRTGGVTEAFF.

V is TRBV7-9 and J is TRBJ1-4, with D unresolved. Germline values: CDR1 SEHNR, CDR2 FQNEAQ (reference sequence). This CDR3 is 15 amino acids long. V was clipped by 1 base and J by 0 bases, with 6 bases between them. The CDR3 spells CASSLDTTTNEKLFF. CDR3 sequence (DNA): TGTGCCAGCAGCTTAGACACTACAACTAATGAAAAACTGTTTTTT.

This rearrangement joins TRBV27 to TRBJ2-1; 11 positions match TRBD2. Germline V lookup: CDR1 MNHEY, CDR2 SMNVEV (reference sequence). V trimming: 6 bases; J trimming: 1 base; junction bases outside the gene matches: 5. CDR3 length: 16 residues. The CDR3 DNA reads TGTGCCAGCAGCTCCGTAGCGGGGGGGTCCTACAATGAGCAGTTCTTC. Amino acids: CASSSVAGGSYNEQFF.

The chain joins TRBV11-2 to TRBJ2-3; D might be TRBD1 or TRBD2, each matching 6 bases. Germline CDR1 SGHAT, CDR2 FQNNGV. The V end lost 1 base, the J end lost 4 bases, and 12 bases lay between the germline ends. CDR3 length equals 15 residues. This CDR3 reads CASSLGGAGSDTQYF. The CDR3 DNA reads as TGTGCCAGCAGCTTAGGGGGGGCGGGTTCAGATACGCAGTATTTT.